Listed below are T cell receptor beta chains from one sample, sequenced in a study of cytomegalovirus exposure and HLA in healthy donors. Produced via immunoSEQ multiplex PCR; TCRdb's table is partial and in-frame only. The data show about 130,000 clones, about 80% seen once. The material sequenced was PBMCs. Every receptor here comes from a man aged 45 to 65 in good health and CMV-seronegative. Each CDR3 is given with its conserved first and last residue. A D gene is named only where the DNA matches it firmly. The size of a clone is reported for some rows only, either as once, few or many, or as a class for expanded clones.

TRBJ2-5	TRBD1	NA	TRBV5-1	TGCGCCAGCAGCTTATACAGGGGGCAAGAGACCCAGTACTTC	CASSLYRGQETQYF
TRBJ1-1	NA	few	TRBV5-1	TGCGCCAGCAGGGGCACTTTGAACACTGAAGCTTTCTTT	CASRGTLNTEAFF
TRBJ2-5	NA	NA	TRBV15	TGTGCCACCAGCAGAGATTTTCTGGAGACCCAGTACTTC	CATSRDFLETQYF
TRBJ2-3	NA	NA	TRBV18	TGTGCCAGCTCACCCCAAAGGACAGGCACAGATACGCAGTATTTT	CASSPQRTGTDTQYF
TRBJ2-7	TRBD2	NA	TRBV5-6	TGTGCCAGCAGCTTTAGCGGGAGGGTCCCCTACGAGCAGTACTTC	CASSFSGRVPYEQYF
TRBJ1-2	TRBD1	once	TRBV5-1	TGCGCCAGCAGCACCGGGACAGGGAACTATGGCTACACCTTC	CASSTGTGNYGYTF
TRBJ2-4	NA	NA	TRBV10-1	TGCGCCAGCAGTGAGTCCTGGGGCCCACTTGGGCGCAGAGCCAAAAACATTCAGTACTTC	CASSESWGPLGRRAKNIQYF
TRBJ1-1	NA	NA	TRBV7-3	TGTGCCAGCAGCTCGCAGGGATCGAACACTGAAGCTTTCTTT	CASSSQGSNTEAFF
TRBJ2-7	NA	NA	TRBV2	TGTGCCAGCAGTGTAAGTGGGCTCTACGAGCAGTACTTC	CASSVSGLYEQYF
TRBJ1-4	TRBD1	few	TRBV5-4	TGTGCCAGCAGCTTGTCCGGGACAGGGGGCAATGAAAAACTGTTTTTT	CASSLSGTGGNEKLFF
TRBJ2-5	TRBD2	NA	TRBV6-5	TGTGCCAGCAGTTCGGCTAGCGGCCCACAAGAGACCCAGTACTTC	CASSSASGPQETQYF
TRBJ2-1	NA	few	TRBV6-5	TGTGCCAGCAGTTACCATGGTTCGGGGAACAATGAGCAGTTCTTC	CASSYHGSGNNEQFF
TRBJ2-3	NA	NA	TRBV6-4	TGTGCCAGCAGTGAAAACGAGGTGGATTACAGCACAGATACGCAGTATTTT	CASSENEVDYSTDTQYF
TRBJ2-1	NA	NA	TRBV18	TGTGCCAGTACACCAACGAGCTCCTACAATGAGCAGTTCTTC	CASTPTSSYNEQFF
TRBJ1-4	TRBD1	NA	TRBV5-1	TGCGCCAGCAGCTTGGGGACAGGGGAGAATGAAAAACTGTTTTTT	CASSLGTGENEKLFF
TRBJ2-2	TRBD1	NA	TRBV12-5	TGTGCTAGTGGTTTGGTATTAGGGCCAGGGGGCTTGTCCGGGGAGCTGTTTTTT	CASGLVLGPGGLSGELFF
TRBJ1-2	TRBD1	NA	TRBV16	TGTGCCAGCACCAAAGGGACAGACTATGGCTACACCTTC	CASTKGTDYGYTF
TRBJ2-1	TRBD1	NA	TRBV28	TGTGCCAGCACCTGGGGGGACAGGCACTACAATGAGCAGTTCTTC	CASTWGDRHYNEQFF
TRBJ2-1	TRBD2	NA	TRBV7-9	TGTGCCAGCAGCCCCGAGGGCGGGAGGGCCTACAATGAGCAGTTCTTC	CASSPEGGRAYNEQFF
TRBJ2-2	NA	NA	TRBV14	TGTGCCAGCAGTCACGATTCAGGGATTAAGACCGGGGAGCTGTTTTTT	CASSHDSGIKTGELFF
TRBJ2-7	TRBD1	NA	TRBV28	TGTGCCAGCAGACCCTCTGGCAGGGGGCGCGAGCAGTACTTC	CASRPSGRGREQYF
TRBJ1-4	NA	NA	TRBV7-9	TGTGCCAGCAGCCCACTACCAGGGGCAACTAATGAAAAACTGTTTTTT	CASSPLPGATNEKLFF
TRBJ1-1	TRBD1	NA	TRBV5-1	TGCGCCAGCAGCTCCGGGACAGGGGGGATTGAAGCTTTCTTT	CASSSGTGGIEAFF
TRBJ2-1	NA	NA	TRBV6-4	TGTGCCAGCAGTGAATTCCCATTACAAGAGCAGTTCTTC	CASSEFPLQEQFF
TRBJ2-1	NA	few	TRBV28	TGTGCCAGCAGTTTCGCGGGGTACAATGAGCAGTTCTTC	CASSFAGYNEQFF
TRBJ1-5	NA	NA	TRBV10-3	TGTGCCATCAGTGAGTCGACTCCCGGGGGTCAGCCCCAGCATTTT	CAISESTPGGQPQHF
TRBJ2-7	TRBD1	few	TRBV25-1	TGTGCCAGCAGTGGCCCAGGGGGTCGTTACGAGCAGTACTTC	CASSGPGGRYEQYF
TRBJ1-2	TRBD1	NA	TRBV2	TGTGCCAGCAGCCTGGGACAGAACTATGGCTACACCTTC	CASSLGQNYGYTF
TRBJ2-3	TRBD2	NA	TRBV5-1	TGCGCCAGCAGGGGACTAGCGGGAAGCACAGATACGCAGTATTTT	CASRGLAGSTDTQYF
TRBJ1-4	NA	NA	TRBV7-9	TGTGCCAGCAGCCAATTACAGACGACTAATGAAAAACTGTTTTTT	CASSQLQTTNEKLFF
TRBJ2-3	NA	NA	TRBV18	TGTGCCAGCTCACCCTCGACAGCCGGCACAGATACGCAGTATTTT	CASSPSTAGTDTQYF
TRBJ2-7	NA	NA	TRBV15	TGTGCCACCAGCAGTGAATTAGATGACAGGCCCTACGAGCAGTACTTC	CATSSELDDRPYEQYF
TRBJ1-4	NA	NA	TRBV6-1	TGTGCCAGCAGTGCTGGCGGGACAACTAATGAAAAACTGTTTTTT	CASSAGGTTNEKLFF
TRBJ2-1	TRBD2	NA	TRBV4-1	TGCGCCAGCTCTGGGGGGAGGGCGCGGTTTGATGAGCAGTTCTTC	CASSGGRARFDEQFF
TRBJ2-5	NA	NA	TRBV6-1	TGTGCCAGCAGTGAAGCGACAGGGACTAGGGCGGGAGAGACCCAGTACTTC	CASSEATGTRAGETQYF
TRBJ2-3	TRBD2	NA	TRBV29-1	TGCAGCGTTCATAGCGGGAGGGCCCCGAGGGGGGATACGCAGTATTTT	CSVHSGRAPRGDTQYF
TRBJ2-7	TRBD2	once	TRBV19	TGTGCCAGCCGAACGGGAGGGGGCTCCTACGAGCAGTACTTC	CASRTGGGSYEQYF
TRBJ2-1	TRBD2	NA	TRBV27	TGTGCCAGCGGACTAACAGGAGGACTAGCGGGAAGGAATGAGCAGTTCTTC	CASGLTGGLAGRNEQFF
TRBJ1-4	TRBD1	NA	TRBV5-1	TGCGCCAGCAGCTTATCAGGGGGGAATACGGGGGAAAAACTGTTTTTT	CASSLSGGNTGEKLFF
TRBJ2-1	TRBD2	few	TRBV5-4	TGTGCCAGCAGCCCTAGAACTAGCGCGGGATCCAATGAGCAGTTCTTC	CASSPRTSAGSNEQFF
TRBJ2-7	TRBD1	NA	TRBV18	TGTGCCAGCTCACCACCGAGCAGGGGGCAATACGAGCAGTACTTC	CASSPPSRGQYEQYF
TRBJ1-3	NA	NA	TRBV18	TGTGCCAGCTCTCCTCCCTCTGGAAACACCATATATTTT	CASSPPSGNTIYF
TRBJ2-7	NA	NA	TRBV7-9	TGTGCCAGCAGCCCGCCGGAGGGGACCTCGACCTTAGAGCAGTACTTC	CASSPPEGTSTLEQYF
TRBJ2-1	NA	NA	TRBV7-3	TGTGCCAGCAGCTTAAAGGGGGGAGGGGGGAACTCCTACAATGAGCAGTTCTTC	CASSLKGGGGNSYNEQFF
TRBJ1-1	NA	NA	TRBV7-2	TGTGCCAGCAGCTTTGCGGGTGGGGTGCAGAACACTGAAGCTTTCTTT	CASSFAGGVQNTEAFF
TRBJ1-1	NA	NA	TRBV14	TGTGCCAGCAGCCATATTACAGGGTTGAACACTGAAGCTTTCTTT	CASSHITGLNTEAFF
TRBJ1-2	TRBD1	NA	TRBV5-5	TGTGCCAGCAGCCCGAGGACAGGTGGAGGATATGGCTACACCTTC	CASSPRTGGGYGYTF
TRBJ2-7	TRBD2	NA	TRBV7-9	TGTGCCTCTGCTACTAGCGGGCCTTCCTACGAGCAGTACTTC	CASATSGPSYEQYF
TRBJ2-5	TRBD1	NA	TRBV25-1	TGTGCCAGCAAGGACAGGGTGGTGGAGACCCAGTACTTC	CASKDRVVETQYF
TRBJ2-5	NA	NA	TRBV18	TGTGCCAGCTCACCTCGGGGCCAAGAGACCCAGTACTTC	CASSPRGQETQYF
TRBJ2-2	NA	NA	TRBV10-3	TGTGCCATCAGTGAGAGTGTCCCATCGAAGGGGTCCGGGGAGCTGTTTTTT	CAISESVPSKGSGELFF
TRBJ2-3	TRBD2	NA	TRBV28	TGTGCCAGCAGTCATCCCCCAGGAGGGACTAGCGGGAGAGGGAGTAGCACAGATACGCAGTATTTT	CASSHPPGGTSGRGSSTDTQYF
TRBJ2-7	NA	NA	TRBV10-3	TGTGCCATCAGTGCAGGGGTCTCCTACGAGCAGTACTTC	CAISAGVSYEQYF
TRBJ1-1	NA	NA	TRBV5-1	TGCGCCAGCAGCTTGGATCTGGGGAGAAGCACTGAAGCTTTCTTT	CASSLDLGRSTEAFF